This T cell receptor beta chain is from a study of Ad26.COV2.S vaccination and SARS-CoV-2 variants. Study-wide background: Once, or twice with 56 days between doses, Ad26.COV2.S was given intramuscularly.

Sequencing used immunoSEQ multiplex PCR; TCRdb keeps in-frame clones, though not all of them. Counted here are 300,000 to 400,000 clones, 80% to 90% occurring once; the ten biggest clones make up roughly 3.1%. The germline V gene encodes CDR1 SGHRS and CDR2 YFSETQ. The trim removed 0 bases at V and 6 bases at J, leaving 6 bases unmatched. This CDR3 has 15 amino acids. The treatment was: roughly 19 received Ad26.COV2.S at low or high dose, single or two shots; 5 received placebo; per-sample allocation not given. Sampling was performed 63 days after the first vaccine or placebo injection. The study, taken as a whole, reports: Across vaccine and placebo recipients, the breadth of non-spike TCRs was similar.

As concerns this clone: Its antigen is not identified.

This chain links TRBV5-1 with TRBJ1-5; 7 nucleotides agree with TRBD1. This sample comprised peripheral blood, obtained in a trial of Ad26.COV2.S vaccine versus placebo. The sequence derives from a person between 18 and 65 years old who received the Ad26.COV2.S COVID-19 vaccine or a placebo. The chain's CDR3 is CASSLEGSGGQPQHF. CDR3 nucleotides: TGCGCCAGCAGCTTGGAGGGGTCAGGGGGTCAGCCCCAGCATTTT.